This T cell receptor beta chain was found in a study of molecular identifiers for immune sequencing clone quantification. The CDR3 length is 14 residues. The authors sorted naive CD8 T cells as CD8+CD4-CCR7+CD45RA+. For bulk TCR libraries, previously described methods and listed TCR primers were used. One entry per CDR3 protein results from TCRdb running MiXCR on the PCR reads. The repertoire includes about 640,000 distinct CDR3 sequences, 20% of them detected once, and 0.85% sits in the top ten. The clonotype originates from a human donor in good health. Some libraries in this study had Jurkat cell RNA spiked in. This chain joins TRBV1 and TRBJ2-7. TRBV1 is given as a pseudogene. The sample consisted of naive CD8+ T cells from blood, with Jurkat cell RNA spiked in. The subset: FACS-sorted CD8+CD4-CCR7+CD45RA+ naive T cells. CDR3 loop: CTSSQVHMTYEQYF. CDR3 bases: TGCACCAGCAGCCAAGTCCATATGACCTACGAGCAGTACTTC.